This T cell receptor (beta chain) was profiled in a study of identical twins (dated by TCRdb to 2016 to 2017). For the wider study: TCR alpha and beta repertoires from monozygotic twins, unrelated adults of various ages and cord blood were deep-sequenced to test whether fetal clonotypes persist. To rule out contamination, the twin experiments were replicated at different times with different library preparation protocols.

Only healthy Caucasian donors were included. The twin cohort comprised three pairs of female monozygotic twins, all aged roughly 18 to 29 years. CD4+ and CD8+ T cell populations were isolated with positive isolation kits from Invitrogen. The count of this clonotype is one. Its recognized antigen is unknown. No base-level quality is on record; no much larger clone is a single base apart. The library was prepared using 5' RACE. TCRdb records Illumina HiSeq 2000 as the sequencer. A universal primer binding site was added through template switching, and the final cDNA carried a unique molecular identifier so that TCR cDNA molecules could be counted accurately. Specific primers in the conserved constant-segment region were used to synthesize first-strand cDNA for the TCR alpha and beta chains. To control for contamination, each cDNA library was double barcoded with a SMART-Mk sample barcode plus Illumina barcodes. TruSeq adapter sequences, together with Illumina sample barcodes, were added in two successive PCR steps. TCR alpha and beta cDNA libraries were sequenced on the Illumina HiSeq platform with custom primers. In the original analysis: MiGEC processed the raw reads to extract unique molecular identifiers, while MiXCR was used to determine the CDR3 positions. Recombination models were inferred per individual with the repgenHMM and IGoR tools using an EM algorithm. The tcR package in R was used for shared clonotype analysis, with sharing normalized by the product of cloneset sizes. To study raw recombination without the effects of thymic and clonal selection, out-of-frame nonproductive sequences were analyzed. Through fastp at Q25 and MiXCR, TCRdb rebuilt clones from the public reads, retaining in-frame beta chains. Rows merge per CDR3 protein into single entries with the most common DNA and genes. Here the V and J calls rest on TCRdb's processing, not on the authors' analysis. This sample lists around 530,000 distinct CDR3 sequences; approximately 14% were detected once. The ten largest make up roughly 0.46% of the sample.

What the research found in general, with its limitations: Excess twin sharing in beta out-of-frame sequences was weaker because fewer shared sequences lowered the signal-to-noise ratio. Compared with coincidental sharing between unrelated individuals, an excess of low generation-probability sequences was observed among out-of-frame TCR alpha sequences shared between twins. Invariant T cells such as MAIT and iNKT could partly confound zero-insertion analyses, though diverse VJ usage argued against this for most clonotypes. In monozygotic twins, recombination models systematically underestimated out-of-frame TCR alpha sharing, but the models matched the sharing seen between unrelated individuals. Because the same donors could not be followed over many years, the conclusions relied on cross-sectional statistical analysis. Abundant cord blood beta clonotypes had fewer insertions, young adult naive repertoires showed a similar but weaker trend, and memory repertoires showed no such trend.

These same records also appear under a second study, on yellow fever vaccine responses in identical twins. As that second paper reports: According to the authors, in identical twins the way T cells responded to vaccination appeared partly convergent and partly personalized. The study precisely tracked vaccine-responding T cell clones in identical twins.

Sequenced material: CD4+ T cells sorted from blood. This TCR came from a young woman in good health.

This receptor carries the CDR3 CAISESVGSLGEQYF. The nucleotides are TGTGCCATCAGTGAGTCAGTAGGGTCTTTAGGCGAGCAGTACTTC. Here the chain combines TRBV10-3 and TRBJ2-7, with no confidently assigned D gene. Looking up the germline V gene yields CDR1 ENHRY and CDR2 SYGVKD. V gives up 0 bases and J gives up 6 bases, and the segment between their germline ends measures 15 bases. Measured from the cysteine to the phenylalanine, the CDR3 is 15 residues long. The entry retains the CDR3 DNA only, 45 bases that are in frame from base 1.